The T cell receptor (beta chain) under discussion was sequenced for a study of T cells in Graves' hyperthyroidism and ophthalmopathy. The CDR3 regions of TCR beta were amplified from RNA transcripts. HTBI primers were the set used in a first-round RT-PCR of the TCR CDR3. TCRdb re-derived calls from the multiplex PCR reads in MiXCR, one entry per CDR3 protein. Here the sample spans 300,000 to 400,000 distinct CDR3 sequences, 21% being singletons. Deletions cut 4 bases from V and 4 bases from J, with 11 bases between. This CDR3 has 13 amino acids. Looked up from germline, CDR1 is SGHNT and CDR2 is YENEEA. In this sample, this clonotype turned up a few times. Its antigen remains unidentified. Study-level results: Most expanded thyroid clonotypes above 0.001 also appeared in blood.

The specimen sequenced was blood. The V call is TRBV11-3, the J call TRBJ2-7; D is ambiguous. The sequence derives from a woman between 50 and 59 years old with Graves' hyperthyroidism. This CDR3 reads CASSSLGLYEQYF. For the CDR3, the DNA is TGTGCCAGCAGCTCATTAGGGTTATACGAGCAGTACTTC.